This section outlines one T cell receptor beta chain sequence together with its context. Its specificity is unknown. Germline lookup yields CDR1 LNHNV and CDR2 YYDKDF (reference sequence). V dropped 5 bases and J dropped 7 bases, with 18 bases sitting between them. The CDR3 extends over 15 amino acids. The sample is drawn from a study of blood T cells in healthy people across ages. At least 6 micrograms of total RNA were extracted per sample. Using a J-beta primer mix together with a sample-barcoded 5' primer, a second PCR was run for roughly 6 to 12 cycles. One entry per CDR3 protein results from TCRdb running MiXCR on the 5' RACE reads. The sample includes approximately 960,000 distinct CDR3 sequences, roughly 28% seen only once; the top ten take roughly 10%. Study-wide points: Roughly linear age-related decline in beta diversity appeared, significant by age around 42. The unknown donor CMV status may have confounded expanded clonotype changes.

These data were also filed under a second study, of T cells of mothers and their children. This second study notes: Barcodes for each sample and 2-4 random nucleotides were added by the M1S primer used in the second PCR.

The receptor was isolated from a woman aged 40 to 50 in good health. Sequences were obtained from blood. This chain links TRBV15 with TRBJ1-5; TRBD1 is a possible D gene (5 bases). The CDR3 loop reads CATSGLGGIGQPQHF. Written as DNA, the CDR3 is TGTGCCACCAGCGGCCTGGGGGGGATCGGACAGCCCCAGCATTTT.